This is a list of T cell receptor beta chains from one sample in a study of T cells after yellow fever vaccination. One entry per CDR3 protein, called by TCRdb with MiXCR from the 5' RACE reads. Of roughly 62,000 distinct CDR3 sequences in the sample, approximately 6.9% are singletons; the top ten hold roughly 40%. The sequencing used CD8+ T cells sorted from PBMCs, collected on the day of the first yellow fever vaccination. These receptors all stem from a man aged 18 to 29 who received the YFV17D yellow fever vaccine. The CDR3 runs from the conserved cysteine through the conserved F or W. D genes are given only for firm matches. Part of the rows lack a size; the others show once, few, many or a class for expanded clones.

v_gene,abundance,d_gene,j_gene,CDR3nt,CDR3aa
TRBV27,few,-,TRBJ2-7,TGTGCCAGCAGTTTAACGTGGGATTCTAGTTTCGAGCAGTACTTC,CASSLTWDSSFEQYF
TRBV5-1,-,TRBD1,TRBJ1-1,TGCGCCAGCAGAAGGTTCAGGGGGCCTAATACTGAAGCTTTCTTT,CASRRFRGPNTEAFF
TRBV4-3,few,-,TRBJ1-1,TGCGCCAGCAGCCAAGTTGCAGGAGGTAATGAAGCTTTCTTT,CASSQVAGGNEAFF
TRBV5-1,many,-,TRBJ2-5,TGCGCCAGCAGCCGGAGGACAAATTCGTACCAAGAGACCCAGTACTTC,CASSRRTNSYQETQYF
TRBV4-3,many,-,TRBJ1-4,TGCGCCAGCAGCCAAGCGGGGCAGGGTTATGAAAAACTGTTTTTT,CASSQAGQGYEKLFF
TRBV5-1,many,TRBD1,TRBJ2-2,TGCGCCAGCAGTTTTCTTGGACAGGGGAACACCGGGGAGCTGTTTTTT,CASSFLGQGNTGELFF
TRBV6-5,few,-,TRBJ2-1,TGTGCCAGCAGTTACACCCACAATGAGCAGTTCTTC,CASSYTHNEQFF
TRBV25-1,few,-,TRBJ1-1,TGTGCCAGCAGCTTGTTGGGACAGAACACTGAAGCTTTCTTT,CASSLLGQNTEAFF
TRBV7-9,many,-,TRBJ2-1,TGTGCCAGCAGCTCCCTAGGGGGTGTCCTCTCCTACAATGAGCAGTTCTTC,CASSSLGGVLSYNEQFF
TRBV29-1,few,-,TRBJ2-1,TGCAGCGTGTTTAATCTCCTCCGTGGGAACAATGAGCAGTTCTTC,CSVFNLLRGNNEQFF
TRBV12-3/TRBV12-4,-,-,TRBJ2-2,TGTGCCAGCAGTTTAAAGTCAGGGGGGGCCGGGGAGCTGTTTTTT,CASSLKSGGAGELFF
TRBV5-1,many,-,TRBJ2-7,TGCGCCAGCAGACAAGACTACGAGCAGTACTTC,CASRQDYEQYF
TRBV9,many,-,TRBJ2-7,TGTGCCAGCAGCCCAGCTAGCAGTGGGTACGGCTACGAGCAGTACTTC,CASSPASSGYGYEQYF
TRBV7-9,many,-,TRBJ2-4,TGTGCCAGCAGCCAGAAAAGGGGCCCCAAAAACATTCAGTACTTC,CASSQKRGPKNIQYF
TRBV29-1,many,-,TRBJ1-5,TGCAGCGTTTGTTTCAGGGAGAATCAGCCCCAGCATTTT,CSVCFRENQPQHF
TRBV7-8,many,TRBD1,TRBJ2-1,TGTGCCAGCAGTACCGAAGGACAGGGGTGGAATGAGCAGTTCTTC,CASSTEGQGWNEQFF
TRBV19,many,-,TRBJ2-5,TGTGCCAGTAGTAGGGGCCGGGGGGCCCAAGAGACCCAGTACTTC,CASSRGRGAQETQYF
TRBV3-1,many,-,TRBJ2-1,TGTGCCAGCAGCCAAAAGGGGGGGTTAAGGTCGGGGAATGAGCAGTTCTTC,CASSQKGGLRSGNEQFF
TRBV13,-,TRBD1,TRBJ1-1,TGTGCCAGCAGTTTTGGACAGGGTATCACTCAAGCTTTCTTT,CASSFGQGITQAFF
TRBV5-6,-,-,TRBJ2-7,TGTGCCAGCAGCGACCCGGGACGGAAATCCTACGAGCAGTACTTC,CASSDPGRKSYEQYF
TRBV18,-,-,TRBJ1-1,TGTGCCAGCTCACCACCGTCGGGCGTCGACCTCATGAACACTGAAGCTTTCTTT,CASSPPSGVDLMNTEAFF
TRBV19,few,-,TRBJ1-6,TGTGCCAGTAGTATTCCGCTGAGGGATTCACCCCTCCACTTT,CASSIPLRDSPLHF
TRBV12-3/TRBV12-4,-,-,TRBJ1-1,TGTGCCAGCAGCCTCGTCGGCAGCAACACTGAAGCTTTCTTT,CASSLVGSNTEAFF
TRBV6-2/TRBV6-3,many,TRBD2,TRBJ2-3,TGTGCCAGCAGTTACTCTTGGCTGGGGACTAGCGGGGCCTTCACAGATACGCAGTATTTT,CASSYSWLGTSGAFTDTQYF
TRBV18,medium-sized,-,TRBJ1-5,TGTGCCAGCTCACCCTCCGGACGGTATAGCAATCAGCCCCAGCATTTT,CASSPSGRYSNQPQHF
TRBV7-9,many,TRBD2,TRBJ2-7,TGTGCCAGCAGCCTGGAAAGTATAGCGGGCGGTACCTACGAGCAGTACTTC,CASSLESIAGGTYEQYF
TRBV7-2,-,TRBD2,TRBJ2-3,TGTGCCAGCAGCGCCGCGACTAGCGGGGGGGCAGATACGCAGTATTTT,CASSAATSGGADTQYF
TRBV6-1,many,TRBD2,TRBJ2-3,TGTGCCAGCAGCACCGGGACTAGCGGGTATACGCAGTATTTT,CASSTGTSGYTQYF
TRBV4-3,few,TRBD2,TRBJ2-3,TGCGCCAGCAGCCAAGACTACAGCGGGGGCAGCACAGATACGCAGTATTTT,CASSQDYSGGSTDTQYF
TRBV2,few,-,TRBJ2-1,TGTGCCAGCAGTGAAGGGACACAGACCTACAATGAGCAGTTCTTC,CASSEGTQTYNEQFF
TRBV12-3/TRBV12-4,many,-,TRBJ1-5,TGTGCCAGCAGACCCTCGGGGTTCAATCAGCCCCAGCATTTT,CASRPSGFNQPQHF
TRBV6-5,many,TRBD2,TRBJ2-1,TGTGCCAGCAGTTGGCTAGCGGGCGCAACCTACAATGAGCAGTTCTTC,CASSWLAGATYNEQFF
TRBV28,-,TRBD2,TRBJ2-1,TGTGCCAGCAGTTTGGGGCGCGGGGGTAGGTACAATGAGCAGTTCTTC,CASSLGRGGRYNEQFF
TRBV7-2,-,-,TRBJ2-1,TGTGCCAGCAGCTTAGCGGGGGGCTGGTCCGACTCCTACAATGAGCAGTTCTTC,CASSLAGGWSDSYNEQFF
TRBV7-3,many,TRBD1,TRBJ2-6,TGTGCCAGCAGCTCGCGGACAGGGAGTTACTCTGGGGCCAACGTCCTGACTTTC,CASSSRTGSYSGANVLTF
TRBV4-2,few,TRBD1,TRBJ2-3,TGTGCCAGCAGCCCTTCACAGGGGGTTCCTAGCACAGATACGCAGTATTTT,CASSPSQGVPSTDTQYF
TRBV4-1,few,-,TRBJ1-2,TGCGCCAGCAGCCAAGAGATCGTCGGGTACTATGGCTACACCTTC,CASSQEIVGYYGYTF
TRBV3-1,many,-,TRBJ2-7,TGTGCCAGCAGCCAAGGTTCGGGGGAGCAGTACTTC,CASSQGSGEQYF
TRBV6-5,-,-,TRBJ1-4,TGTTCCAGCAGTTACTCTGGGGGTACTAATGAAAAACTGTTTTTT,CSSSYSGGTNEKLFF
TRBV28,-,-,TRBJ2-5,TGTGCCAGCGGACCAGGGACCCAGTACTTC,CASGPGTQYF
TRBV6-6,many,-,TRBJ2-2,TGTGCCAGCACCCGGCTCTCCGGGGAGCTGTTTTTT,CASTRLSGELFF
TRBV7-2,many,-,TRBJ2-3,TGTGCCAGCAGCTTAGCAGGCGGGGAGATCTCAGATACGCAGTATTTT,CASSLAGGEISDTQYF
TRBV2,few,TRBD2,TRBJ2-1,TGTGCCAGCAGAGGGACTAGCGGCTACAATGAGCAGTTCTTC,CASRGTSGYNEQFF
TRBV6-2/TRBV6-3,few,-,TRBJ1-1,TGTGCCAGCAGTACTCCGAGTGATTTAGCCTTGGGAGCTTTCTTT,CASSTPSDLALGAFF
TRBV28,-,-,TRBJ2-7,TGTGCCAGCGGCCCATTCCGGGCTACCTACGAGCAGTACTTC,CASGPFRATYEQYF
TRBV4-2,-,-,TRBJ1-4,TGTGCCAGCAGCCAAGATAGGCAGGGAGGTGAAAAACTGTTTTTT,CASSQDRQGGEKLFF
TRBV4-3,many,-,TRBJ2-1,TGCGCCAGCAGCCAAGGGGGTGTTTTCGATGAGCAGTTCTTC,CASSQGGVFDEQFF